The source of this TCR beta chain is a study of CD8 T cells in ankylosing spondylitis. By quantitative 5'-RACE with molecular barcodes, the TCR beta libraries were made. TCRdb reprocessed the 5' RACE reads with MiXCR, giving one entry per CDR3 protein. This table has approximately 340,000 distinct CDR3 sequences, under 15% appearing once. The length of the CDR3 is 15 residues. The V gene end was trimmed by 6 bases and the J gene end by 3 bases; junction bases not matched to a gene: 9. The chain is built from TRBV12-3 or TRBV12-4 and TRBJ2-7, with 9 bases lining up with TRBD2. This sequence originates from a male donor with ankylosing spondylitis or in good health (not recorded which). Input material: blood, either unsorted or a sorted T cell fraction (not recorded which). CDR3 DNA sequence: TGTGCCAGCAGGCTACCGCTAGCGGGGATCTACGAGCAGTACTTC. Residues: CASRLPLAGIYEQYF.